The entry below gives a single T cell receptor (beta chain) sequence along with its context. Its antigen is as yet unknown. Patients were ruled out by autoimmune disease history or systemic immunosuppression. CDR3 length: 15 amino acids. J lost 4 bases, V lost 4 bases, and 6 bases had no gene match. CDR1 and CDR2 from the germline V gene are LNHDA and SQIVND (reference sequence). Assay: immunoSEQ multiplex PCR; the TCRdb copy retains only in-frame clones and omits some. The sample lists fewer than 100,000 clones; approximately 90% were seen once. This sample stems from a study of OX40 agonist ivuxolimab in advanced cancers. Turning to the study itself: Ivuxolimab was delivered to patients intravenously every 2 weeks at doses spanning 0.01 to 10 mg/kg. Study-wide results and limits: CD4+ and CD8+ blood T cells expanded clonally by week 6 at 0.1 to 3.0 mg/kg.

The specimen was CD4+ or CD8+ T cells sorted from blood, collected in a trial of the OX40 agonist ivuxolimab. This sequence was found in an adult with an advanced solid tumor such as melanoma, head and neck, liver or kidney cancer. V usage is TRBV19 and J usage is TRBJ1-5; the match to TRBD1 covers 8 bases. DNA of the CDR3: TGTGCCAGTAGTAATCGACAGGGGAGGAATCAGCCCCAGCATTTT. Protein sequence: CASSNRQGRNQPQHF.